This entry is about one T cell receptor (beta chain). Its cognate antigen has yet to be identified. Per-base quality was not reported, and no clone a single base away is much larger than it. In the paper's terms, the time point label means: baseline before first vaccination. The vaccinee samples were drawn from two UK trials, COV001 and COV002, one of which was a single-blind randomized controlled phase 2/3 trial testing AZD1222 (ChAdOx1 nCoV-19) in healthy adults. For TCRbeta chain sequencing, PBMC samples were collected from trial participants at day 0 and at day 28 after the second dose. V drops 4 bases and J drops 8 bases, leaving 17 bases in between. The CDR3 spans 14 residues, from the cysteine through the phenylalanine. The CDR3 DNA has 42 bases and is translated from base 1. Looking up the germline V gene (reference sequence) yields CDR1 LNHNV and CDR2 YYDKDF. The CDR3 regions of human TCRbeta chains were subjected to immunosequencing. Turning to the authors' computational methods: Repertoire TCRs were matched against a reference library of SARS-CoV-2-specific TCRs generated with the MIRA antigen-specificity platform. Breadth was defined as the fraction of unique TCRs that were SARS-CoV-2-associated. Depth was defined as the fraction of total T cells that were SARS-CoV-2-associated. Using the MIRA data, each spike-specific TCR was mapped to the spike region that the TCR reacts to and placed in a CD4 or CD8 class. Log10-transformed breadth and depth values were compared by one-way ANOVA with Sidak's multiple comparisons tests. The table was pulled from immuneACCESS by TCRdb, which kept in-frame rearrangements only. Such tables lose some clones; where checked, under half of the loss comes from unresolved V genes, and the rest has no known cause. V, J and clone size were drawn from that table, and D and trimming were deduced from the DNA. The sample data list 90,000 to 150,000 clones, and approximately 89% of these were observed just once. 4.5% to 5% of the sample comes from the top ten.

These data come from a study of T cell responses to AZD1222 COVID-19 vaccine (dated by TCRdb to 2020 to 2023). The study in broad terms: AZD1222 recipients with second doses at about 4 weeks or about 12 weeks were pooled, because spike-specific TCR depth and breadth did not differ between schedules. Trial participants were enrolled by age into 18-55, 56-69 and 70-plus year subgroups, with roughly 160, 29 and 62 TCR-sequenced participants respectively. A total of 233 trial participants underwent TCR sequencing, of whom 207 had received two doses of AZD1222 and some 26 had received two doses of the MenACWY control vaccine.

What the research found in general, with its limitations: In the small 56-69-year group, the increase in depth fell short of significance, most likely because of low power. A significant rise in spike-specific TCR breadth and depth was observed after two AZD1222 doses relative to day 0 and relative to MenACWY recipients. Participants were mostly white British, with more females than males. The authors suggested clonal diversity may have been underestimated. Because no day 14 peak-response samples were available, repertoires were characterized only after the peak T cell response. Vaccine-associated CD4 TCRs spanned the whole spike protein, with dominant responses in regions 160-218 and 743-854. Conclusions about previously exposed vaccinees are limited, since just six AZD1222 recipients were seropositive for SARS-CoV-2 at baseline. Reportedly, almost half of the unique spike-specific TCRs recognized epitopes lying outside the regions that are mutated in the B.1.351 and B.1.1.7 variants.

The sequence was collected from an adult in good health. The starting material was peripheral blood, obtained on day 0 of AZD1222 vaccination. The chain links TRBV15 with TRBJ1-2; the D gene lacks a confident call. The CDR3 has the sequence CATSTPTGVEGYTF. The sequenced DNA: TGTGCCACCAGCACTCCGACTGGGGTCGAGGGCTACACCTTC.